A single sample is the source of the 8 T cell receptor beta chains below, sequenced in a study of shared clonotypes between healthy human individuals. TCRdb's copy holds only in-frame clones and misses some; the assay was immunoSEQ multiplex PCR. The sample holds about 230,000 clones; 65% to 70% are singletons and the top ten take over 8.5%. The specimen was memory CD4+ T cells sorted from blood. Subset described: CD45RA-negative fraction. These receptors came from a man aged 25-40 years in good health.

The J gene is TRBJ2-1, the V gene TRBV28; the match to TRBD2 covers 11 bases. The CDR3 extends over 15 amino acids. The germline V gene encodes CDR1 MDHEN and CDR2 SYDVKM. V lost 5 bases, J lost 5 bases, and 5 bases stayed unmatched. For the CDR3, the DNA is TGTGCCAGCAGTCCGAATAGCGGGAGGGACAATGAGCAGTTCTTC. This encodes CASSPNSGRDNEQFF.

This clone was recorded a few times. The J gene is TRBJ1-1, the V gene TRBV6-1; D is possibly TRBD1 (5 bases). Germline CDR1 is MNHNS and CDR2 is SASEGT. Trimming stripped 3 bases from V and 4 bases from J, with 15 bases between. This CDR3 has 15 amino acids. Written as DNA, the CDR3 is TGTGCCAGCAGTGAGGGTTCAGGGAGGGGCACTGAAGCTTTCTTT. It translates to CASSEGSGRGTEAFF.

This clone was counted only a few times. This rearrangement joins TRBV2 to TRBJ2-7; weak D call: TRBD1 (5 bases). Deletions cut 5 bases from V and 3 bases from J, with 14 bases between. CDR3 length: 14 amino acids. Germline V gene data show CDR1 as SNHLY and CDR2 as FYNNEI. CDR3 DNA sequence: TGTGCCAGCAGTTTGACAGATAACCTCTACGAGCAGTACTTC. Residues: CASSLTDNLYEQYF. The full variable domain, rest sourced from reference TRBV2 and TRBJ2-7, is EPEVTQTPSHQVTQMGQEVILRCVPISNHLYFYWYRQILGQKVEFLVSFYNNEISEKSEIFDDQFSVERPDGSNFTLKIRSTKLEDSAMYFCASSLTDNLYEQYFGPGTRLTVT.

This clone has only a few counts. This chain joins TRBV5-1 and TRBJ2-7; D may be TRBD2 (5 bases). This CDR3 has 15 residues. V lost 0 bases and J 0 bases, leaving 10 bases between the germline ends. Germline loops: CDR1 SGHRS, CDR2 YFSETQ. The CDR3, as DNA: TGCGCCAGCAGCTTGGCGGGGTCCCGCTCCTACGAGCAGTACTTC. Its translation: CASSLAGSRSYEQYF.

J is TRBJ1-1 and V is TRBV9; tentatively, D is TRBD1 (6 bases). The CDR3 runs to 16 residues. Germline CDR1 is SGDLS and CDR2 is YYNGEE. Trimming removed 3 bases from V and 1 base from J, with 16 bases in between. CDR3 sequence (DNA): TGTGCCAGCAGCGCATCCACAGGGAGACGGAACACTGAAGCTTTCTTT. This encodes CASSASTGRRNTEAFF. The full variable domain, in which reference TRBV9 and TRBJ1-1 provide the parts outside the CDR3, is DSGVTQTPKHLITATGQRVTLRCSPRSGDLSVYWYQQSLDQGLQFLIQYYNGEERAKGNILERFSAQQFPDLHSELNLSSLELGDSALYFCASSASTGRRNTEAFFGQGTRLTVV.

This rearrangement joins TRBV15 to TRBJ2-5, with 7 bases fitting TRBD1. V dropped 2 bases and J dropped 2; count of bases not matched to a gene: 5. CDR1 and CDR2 from the germline V gene are LNHNV and YYDKDF (reference sequence). The CDR3 spans 15 residues. In DNA, the CDR3 is TGTGCCACCAGCAGACGGACAGGAGGTCAAGAGACCCAGTACTTC. Amino acid sequence: CATSRRTGGQETQYF.

The DNA of the CDR3 is TGTGCCAGCAGCTCCGGGACTAGCGGGCCCACAGATACGCAGTATTTT. It codes for CASSSGTSGPTDTQYF. This chain connects TRBV5-4 to TRBJ2-3; TRBD2 matches at 12 bases. With V trimmed by 3 bases and J by 2 bases, 4 bases remained unmatched. Germline CDR1 SGHNT, CDR2 YYREEE (reference sequence). This CDR3 is built from 16 residues.

This clone was counted a single time. This chain joins TRBV5-1 and TRBJ1-1; 7 positions agree with TRBD1. The V gene's germline CDR1 is SGHRS and CDR2 YFSETQ. V was pared by 4 bases and J by 2 bases, with 5 bases of the junction left unmatched. The CDR3 has 14 residues. CDR3 in amino acids: CASSRTGPNTEAFF. In DNA, the CDR3 is TGCGCCAGCAGCAGGACAGGTCCTAACACTGAAGCTTTCTTT.